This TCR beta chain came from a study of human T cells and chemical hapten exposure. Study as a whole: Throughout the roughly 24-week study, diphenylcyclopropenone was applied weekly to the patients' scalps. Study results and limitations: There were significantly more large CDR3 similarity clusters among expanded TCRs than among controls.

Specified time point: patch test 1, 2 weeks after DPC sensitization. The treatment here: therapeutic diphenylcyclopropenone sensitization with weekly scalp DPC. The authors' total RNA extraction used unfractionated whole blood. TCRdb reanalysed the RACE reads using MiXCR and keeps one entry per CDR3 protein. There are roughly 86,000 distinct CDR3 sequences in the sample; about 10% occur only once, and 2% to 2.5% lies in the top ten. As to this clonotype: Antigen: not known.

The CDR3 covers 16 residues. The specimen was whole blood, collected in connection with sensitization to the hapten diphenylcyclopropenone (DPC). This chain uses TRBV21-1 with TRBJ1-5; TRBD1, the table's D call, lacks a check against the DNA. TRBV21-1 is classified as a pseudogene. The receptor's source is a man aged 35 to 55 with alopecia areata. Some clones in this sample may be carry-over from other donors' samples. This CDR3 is CASNLRGDCGNQPQHF. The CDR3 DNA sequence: TGTGCCAGCAATCTCAGGGGGGATTGCGGCAATCAGCCCCAGCATTTT.